This note documents a single T cell receptor (beta chain) sequence. Its antigen is as yet unknown. The source of the sample is a study of early T cells in non-severe SARS-CoV-2 infection. Study context: Chains were unpaired, as sequencing was done on bulk RNA from unsorted whole blood. Regarding the study as a whole: Using VDJdb, the matching emphasized anti-spike CD8 responses while missing private and CD4 specificities.

Molecules of cDNA were individually given unique molecular identifiers that were attached to them. TCRdb analysed the 5' RACE reads with MiXCR anew, one entry per CDR3 protein. Of tens of thousands of distinct CDR3 sequences listed, about 14% are singletons. This material consisted of whole blood, taken at baseline. This TCR came from an adult who was a healthcare worker with PCR-confirmed SARS-CoV-2 infection or an uninfected control (not recorded which).

Here the CDR3 reads CASSRQGISGNTIYF. The CDR3 DNA is TGTGCCAGCTCACGACAGGGGATCTCTGGAAACACCATATATTTT. V and J are TRBV18 and TRBJ1-3; 8 nucleotides agree with TRBD1. Per germline, CDR1 KGHSH and CDR2 LQKENI. The V segment lost 4 bases and the J segment 0 bases; nucleotides outside the gene matches: 2. The CDR3 is 15 amino acids.